This T cell receptor (beta chain) is from a study of T cells after yellow fever vaccination. Germline CDR1 is SGHTA and CDR2 is FQGNSA. The length of the CDR3 is 16 residues. The junction had 9 bases not matched to a gene; V was cut back by 5 bases and J by 2 bases. This clonotype was seen more than once but under ten times. TCRdb re-called the 5' RACE reads with MiXCR, one entry per CDR3 protein. The table has 300,000 to 400,000 distinct CDR3 sequences, around 8.1% seen once. The chain is built from TRBV7-2 and TRBJ2-1; 7 bases match TRBD2. Sequencing used PBMCs, obtained approximately 40 days after the first yellow fever vaccination. This receptor was taken from a man between 18 and 29 years old who received the YFV17D yellow fever vaccine. The CDR3 region has the DNA TGTGCCAGCAGCCCAGCGGGGACGGACGCCTACAATGAGCAGTTCTTC. Its protein product is CASSPAGTDAYNEQFF.